The 5 T cell receptor beta chains presented below share a single source sample, sequenced in a study of CD8 T cells in ankylosing spondylitis. General study points: Within ankylosing spondylitis blood, a TCR beta motif made up of several highly homologous variants appeared to be characteristic.

TCRdb reprocessed the 5' RACE reads with MiXCR, giving one entry per CDR3 protein. In the table there are over 450,000 distinct CDR3 sequences, about 13% of which are singletons. Their specific antigens are unknown. Sequencing was performed on blood, either unsorted or a sorted T cell fraction (not recorded which). These receptors originate from a male donor with ankylosing spondylitis.

V and J are TRBV25-1 and TRBJ2-2; D unresolved. Trimming left V 3 bases short and J 2 bases short, with 13 bases between. The germline V gene encodes CDR1 MGHDK and CDR2 SYGVNS. The CDR3 consists of 16 residues. The CDR3: CASSDSGSLNTGELFF. The CDR3 region has the DNA TGTGCCAGCAGTGACTCTGGCAGCCTAAACACCGGGGAGCTGTTTTTT.

The rearrangement joins TRBV12-3 or TRBV12-4 to TRBJ1-2; D is uncertain. Trimming stripped 10 bases from V and 3 bases from J, with 12 bases between. The CDR3 loop spans 12 amino acids. The CDR3 region is CATPDGYYGYTF. The CDR3 bases are TGTGCCACCCCGGACGGATACTATGGCTACACCTTC.

This chain joins TRBV5-1 and TRBJ1-5; possibly TRBD1 for D (6 bases). This CDR3 is 14 amino acids long. The ends were cut back, 4 bases at V and 7 bases at J, with 15 bases in the middle. Per germline, CDR1 SGHRS and CDR2 YFSETQ. CDR3: CASSEGTGSQPQHF. CDR3 sequence (DNA): TGCGCCAGCAGCGAAGGAACAGGGTCACAGCCCCAGCATTTT. Filled out from reference TRBV5-1 and TRBJ1-5, the complete variable domain reads KAGVTQTPRYLIKTRGQQVTLSCSPISGHRSVSWYQQTPGQGLQFLFEYFSETQRNKGNFPGRFSGRQFSNSRSEMNVSTLELGDSALYLCASSEGTGSQPQHFGDGTRLSIL.

Many counts were recorded for this clonotype. The V call is TRBV5-6, the J call TRBJ2-1; D is perhaps TRBD2 (7 bases). Germline assignment: CDR1 SGHDT and CDR2 YYEEEE. CDR3 length equals 15 residues. V was trimmed by 1 base and J by 0 bases, leaving 8 bases between them. CDR3 DNA sequence: TGTGCCAGCAGCTTGAGGGGGGGCTCCTACAATGAGCAGTTCTTC. It encodes CASSLRGGSYNEQFF.

The chain has TRBV19 and TRBJ2-2, with D perhaps being TRBD1 or TRBD2 (5 bases each). The CDR3 is made up of 17 amino acids. The V end was cut by 2 bases, the J end by 1 base, with 14 bases between. CDR1 is LNHDA, CDR2 SQIVND, per germline (reference sequence). CDR3 DNA sequence: TGTGCCAGTAGTATAACCCCGAGGGGAAAGAACACCGGGGAGCTGTTTTTT. Its protein is CASSITPRGKNTGELFF.